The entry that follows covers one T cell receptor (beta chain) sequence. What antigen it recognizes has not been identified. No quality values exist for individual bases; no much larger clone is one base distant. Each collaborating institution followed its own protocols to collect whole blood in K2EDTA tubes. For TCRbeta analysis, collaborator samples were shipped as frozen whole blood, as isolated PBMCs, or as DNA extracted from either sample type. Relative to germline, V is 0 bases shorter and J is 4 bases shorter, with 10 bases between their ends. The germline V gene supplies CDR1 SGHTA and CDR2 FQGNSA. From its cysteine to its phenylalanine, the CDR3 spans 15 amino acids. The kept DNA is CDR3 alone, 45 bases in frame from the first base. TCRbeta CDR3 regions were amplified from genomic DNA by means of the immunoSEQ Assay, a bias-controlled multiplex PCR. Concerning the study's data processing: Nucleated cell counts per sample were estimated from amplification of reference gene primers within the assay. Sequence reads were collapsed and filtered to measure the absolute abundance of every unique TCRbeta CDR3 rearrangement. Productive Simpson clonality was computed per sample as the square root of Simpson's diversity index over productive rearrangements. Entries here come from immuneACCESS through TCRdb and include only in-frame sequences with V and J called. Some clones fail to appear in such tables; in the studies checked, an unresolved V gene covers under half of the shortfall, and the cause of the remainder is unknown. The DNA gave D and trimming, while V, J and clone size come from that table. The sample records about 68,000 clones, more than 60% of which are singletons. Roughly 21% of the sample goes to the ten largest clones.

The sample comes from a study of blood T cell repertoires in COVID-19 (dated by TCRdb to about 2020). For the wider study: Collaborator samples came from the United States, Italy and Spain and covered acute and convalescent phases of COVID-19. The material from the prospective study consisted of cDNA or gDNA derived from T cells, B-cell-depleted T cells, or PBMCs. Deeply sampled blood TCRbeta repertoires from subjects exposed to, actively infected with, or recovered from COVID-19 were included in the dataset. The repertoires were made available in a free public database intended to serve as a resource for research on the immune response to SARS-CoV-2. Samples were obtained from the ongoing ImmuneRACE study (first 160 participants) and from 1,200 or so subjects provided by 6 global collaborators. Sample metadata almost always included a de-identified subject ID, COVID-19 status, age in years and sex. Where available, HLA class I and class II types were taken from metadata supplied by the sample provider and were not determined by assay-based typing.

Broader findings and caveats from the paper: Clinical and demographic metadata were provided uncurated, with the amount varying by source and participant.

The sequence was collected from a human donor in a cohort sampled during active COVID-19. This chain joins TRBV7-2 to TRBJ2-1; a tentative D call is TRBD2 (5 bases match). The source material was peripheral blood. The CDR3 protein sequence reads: CASSLAGVAYNEQFF. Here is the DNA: TGTGCCAGCAGCTTAGCGGGAGTTGCATACAATGAGCAGTTCTTC.